The 11 T cell receptor beta chains given below trace back to one sample, sequenced in a study of shared clonotypes between healthy human individuals. Naive CD8 cells lacked CD45RO, underwent positive selection for CCR7 and left out terminally differentiated effector memory CD45RA+ cells. TCRdb's table, derived via immunoSEQ multiplex PCR, lists solely in-frame clones and lacks some. The table has approximately 720,000 clones, 90% to 95% seen once. The source material was naive CD8+ T cells sorted from blood. The source of these receptors is a man aged 30-40 years in good health.

This clone was seen a single time. V is TRBV29-1 and J is TRBJ2-1, with TRBD1 as a possible D gene (6 bases). Germline CDR1 reads SQVTM; CDR2 reads ANQGSEA. The CDR3 is made up of 13 amino acids. V was cut by 7 bases and J by 1 base, with 11 bases left in between. The CDR3 nucleotides are TGCAGCGGATGGACAGCATCCTACAATGAGCAGTTCTTC. Translation: CSGWTASYNEQFF.

The rearrangement links TRBV2 to TRBJ2-7; weak D call: TRBD1 (5 bases). In germline, CDR1 is SNHLY, CDR2 FYNNEI. Trimming shortened V by 6 bases and J by 6 bases, and 12 bases separated the two germline ends. CDR3 size: 12 residues. CDR3 residues: CASSSRGAEQYF. The CDR3 region has the DNA TGTGCCAGCAGCTCCCGTGGGGCCGAGCAGTACTTC.

The chain has TRBV5-1 and TRBJ2-1; D assignment may be TRBD1 or TRBD2 (5 bases each). The CDR3 is 16 residues long. From germline, CDR1 is SGHRS and CDR2 YFSETQ. V was shortened by 4 bases and J by 5 bases, with 19 bases between the two germline ends. CDR3 in DNA: TGCGCCAGCAGCCTAGGACTCGGGACCCCCGACAATGAGCAGTTCTTC. Translating gives CASSLGLGTPDNEQFF. The full variable domain, its missing parts supplied by reference TRBV5-1 and TRBJ2-1, is KAGVTQTPRYLIKTRGQQVTLSCSPISGHRSVSWYQQTPGQGLQFLFEYFSETQRNKGNFPGRFSGRQFSNSRSEMNVSTLELGDSALYLCASSLGLGTPDNEQFFGPGTRLTVL.

The V gene is TRBV7-9, the J gene TRBJ2-1; D is unclear. CDR3 size: 18 residues. V lost 1 base and J 0 bases, leaving 16 bases between the germline ends. Germline V gives CDR1 SEHNR, CDR2 FQNEAQ (reference sequence). CDR3 DNA: TGTGCCAGCAGCTTAGATAGGGCGGACGTCAGCTCCTACAATGAGCAGTTCTTC. Protein: CASSLDRADVSSYNEQFF.

This clone was recorded once. This chain connects TRBV27 to TRBJ1-5; 7 bases are shared with TRBD1. V shed 2 bases, J shed 2 bases, and the junction held 3 bases outside the gene matches. The CDR3 runs 15 residues. CDR1 and CDR2 (germline): MNHEY, SMNVEV (reference sequence). The CDR3 loop is CASSLKGAGNQPQHF. In DNA, the CDR3 is TGTGCCAGCAGTTTAAAGGGGGCGGGCAATCAGCCCCAGCATTTT.

This chain uses TRBV2 with TRBJ2-3; the D gene is possibly TRBD2 (6 bases). Germline V gene lookup returns CDR1 SNHLY and CDR2 FYNNEI. The length of the CDR3 is 18 residues. With 0 bases removed from V and 1 base from J, the gap between germline ends came to 17 bases. The CDR3 DNA follows: TGTGCCAGCAGTGAAGCCGCGGGACGATGGGAACGCACAGATACGCAGTATTTT. It is translated as CASSEAAGRWERTDTQYF.

The gene calls are TRBV9 and TRBJ2-3, with 7 bases aligning to TRBD1. CDR3 length: 15 amino acids. In germline, CDR1 is SGDLS, CDR2 YYNGEE. V lost 3 bases to trimming and J lost 3 bases; unmatched junction nucleotides: 7. DNA for the CDR3: TGTGCCAGCAGCGCCCGACAGGGTCCAACAGATACGCAGTATTTT. Translating it yields CASSARQGPTDTQYF.

The V gene is TRBV28, the J gene TRBJ1-2; D is unclear. Trimming stripped 2 bases from V and 10 bases from J, with 5 bases between. The CDR3 loop spans 10 amino acids. CDR1 and CDR2 (germline): MDHEN, SYDVKM. The CDR3 DNA sequence: TGTGCCAGCAGTTTAGGGTCCTACACCTTC. Translating gives CASSLGSYTF.

The CDR3 nucleotides read TGTGCCAGCTCAAGCTCCGGGACAGGGGTTCTCGAGCAGTACTTC. It is translated as CASSSSGTGVLEQYF. V is TRBV18 and J is TRBJ2-7, with 10 nucleotides matching TRBD1. The germline V gene encodes CDR1 KGHSH and CDR2 LQKENI. V was pared by 5 bases and J by 6 bases, with 10 bases of the junction left unmatched. The CDR3 contains 15 residues.

A remark on this clone: Other nucleotide sequences in the sample specify the same CDR3. This sequence joins TRBV10-1 and TRBJ2-7; D not resolved. The length of the CDR3 is 14 residues. Trimming removed 5 bases at V and 0 bases at J, with 11 bases between. Germline values: CDR1 WNHNN, CDR2 SYGVQD (reference sequence). The CDR3 sequence: CASSRDLSSYEQYF. In DNA form, the CDR3 reads TGCGCCAGCAGTAGAGACTTATCCTCCTACGAGCAGTACTTC.

This chain uses TRBV5-6 with TRBJ2-7, with D perhaps matching TRBD1 (6 bases). With 2 bases removed from V and 1 base from J, the gap between germline ends came to 10 bases. Germline CDR1 and CDR2: SGHDT and YYEEEE. This CDR3 has 14 residues. This CDR3 is CASSFQGPSYEQYF. CDR3 coding DNA: TGTGCCAGCAGCTTTCAGGGGCCTTCCTACGAGCAGTACTTC.